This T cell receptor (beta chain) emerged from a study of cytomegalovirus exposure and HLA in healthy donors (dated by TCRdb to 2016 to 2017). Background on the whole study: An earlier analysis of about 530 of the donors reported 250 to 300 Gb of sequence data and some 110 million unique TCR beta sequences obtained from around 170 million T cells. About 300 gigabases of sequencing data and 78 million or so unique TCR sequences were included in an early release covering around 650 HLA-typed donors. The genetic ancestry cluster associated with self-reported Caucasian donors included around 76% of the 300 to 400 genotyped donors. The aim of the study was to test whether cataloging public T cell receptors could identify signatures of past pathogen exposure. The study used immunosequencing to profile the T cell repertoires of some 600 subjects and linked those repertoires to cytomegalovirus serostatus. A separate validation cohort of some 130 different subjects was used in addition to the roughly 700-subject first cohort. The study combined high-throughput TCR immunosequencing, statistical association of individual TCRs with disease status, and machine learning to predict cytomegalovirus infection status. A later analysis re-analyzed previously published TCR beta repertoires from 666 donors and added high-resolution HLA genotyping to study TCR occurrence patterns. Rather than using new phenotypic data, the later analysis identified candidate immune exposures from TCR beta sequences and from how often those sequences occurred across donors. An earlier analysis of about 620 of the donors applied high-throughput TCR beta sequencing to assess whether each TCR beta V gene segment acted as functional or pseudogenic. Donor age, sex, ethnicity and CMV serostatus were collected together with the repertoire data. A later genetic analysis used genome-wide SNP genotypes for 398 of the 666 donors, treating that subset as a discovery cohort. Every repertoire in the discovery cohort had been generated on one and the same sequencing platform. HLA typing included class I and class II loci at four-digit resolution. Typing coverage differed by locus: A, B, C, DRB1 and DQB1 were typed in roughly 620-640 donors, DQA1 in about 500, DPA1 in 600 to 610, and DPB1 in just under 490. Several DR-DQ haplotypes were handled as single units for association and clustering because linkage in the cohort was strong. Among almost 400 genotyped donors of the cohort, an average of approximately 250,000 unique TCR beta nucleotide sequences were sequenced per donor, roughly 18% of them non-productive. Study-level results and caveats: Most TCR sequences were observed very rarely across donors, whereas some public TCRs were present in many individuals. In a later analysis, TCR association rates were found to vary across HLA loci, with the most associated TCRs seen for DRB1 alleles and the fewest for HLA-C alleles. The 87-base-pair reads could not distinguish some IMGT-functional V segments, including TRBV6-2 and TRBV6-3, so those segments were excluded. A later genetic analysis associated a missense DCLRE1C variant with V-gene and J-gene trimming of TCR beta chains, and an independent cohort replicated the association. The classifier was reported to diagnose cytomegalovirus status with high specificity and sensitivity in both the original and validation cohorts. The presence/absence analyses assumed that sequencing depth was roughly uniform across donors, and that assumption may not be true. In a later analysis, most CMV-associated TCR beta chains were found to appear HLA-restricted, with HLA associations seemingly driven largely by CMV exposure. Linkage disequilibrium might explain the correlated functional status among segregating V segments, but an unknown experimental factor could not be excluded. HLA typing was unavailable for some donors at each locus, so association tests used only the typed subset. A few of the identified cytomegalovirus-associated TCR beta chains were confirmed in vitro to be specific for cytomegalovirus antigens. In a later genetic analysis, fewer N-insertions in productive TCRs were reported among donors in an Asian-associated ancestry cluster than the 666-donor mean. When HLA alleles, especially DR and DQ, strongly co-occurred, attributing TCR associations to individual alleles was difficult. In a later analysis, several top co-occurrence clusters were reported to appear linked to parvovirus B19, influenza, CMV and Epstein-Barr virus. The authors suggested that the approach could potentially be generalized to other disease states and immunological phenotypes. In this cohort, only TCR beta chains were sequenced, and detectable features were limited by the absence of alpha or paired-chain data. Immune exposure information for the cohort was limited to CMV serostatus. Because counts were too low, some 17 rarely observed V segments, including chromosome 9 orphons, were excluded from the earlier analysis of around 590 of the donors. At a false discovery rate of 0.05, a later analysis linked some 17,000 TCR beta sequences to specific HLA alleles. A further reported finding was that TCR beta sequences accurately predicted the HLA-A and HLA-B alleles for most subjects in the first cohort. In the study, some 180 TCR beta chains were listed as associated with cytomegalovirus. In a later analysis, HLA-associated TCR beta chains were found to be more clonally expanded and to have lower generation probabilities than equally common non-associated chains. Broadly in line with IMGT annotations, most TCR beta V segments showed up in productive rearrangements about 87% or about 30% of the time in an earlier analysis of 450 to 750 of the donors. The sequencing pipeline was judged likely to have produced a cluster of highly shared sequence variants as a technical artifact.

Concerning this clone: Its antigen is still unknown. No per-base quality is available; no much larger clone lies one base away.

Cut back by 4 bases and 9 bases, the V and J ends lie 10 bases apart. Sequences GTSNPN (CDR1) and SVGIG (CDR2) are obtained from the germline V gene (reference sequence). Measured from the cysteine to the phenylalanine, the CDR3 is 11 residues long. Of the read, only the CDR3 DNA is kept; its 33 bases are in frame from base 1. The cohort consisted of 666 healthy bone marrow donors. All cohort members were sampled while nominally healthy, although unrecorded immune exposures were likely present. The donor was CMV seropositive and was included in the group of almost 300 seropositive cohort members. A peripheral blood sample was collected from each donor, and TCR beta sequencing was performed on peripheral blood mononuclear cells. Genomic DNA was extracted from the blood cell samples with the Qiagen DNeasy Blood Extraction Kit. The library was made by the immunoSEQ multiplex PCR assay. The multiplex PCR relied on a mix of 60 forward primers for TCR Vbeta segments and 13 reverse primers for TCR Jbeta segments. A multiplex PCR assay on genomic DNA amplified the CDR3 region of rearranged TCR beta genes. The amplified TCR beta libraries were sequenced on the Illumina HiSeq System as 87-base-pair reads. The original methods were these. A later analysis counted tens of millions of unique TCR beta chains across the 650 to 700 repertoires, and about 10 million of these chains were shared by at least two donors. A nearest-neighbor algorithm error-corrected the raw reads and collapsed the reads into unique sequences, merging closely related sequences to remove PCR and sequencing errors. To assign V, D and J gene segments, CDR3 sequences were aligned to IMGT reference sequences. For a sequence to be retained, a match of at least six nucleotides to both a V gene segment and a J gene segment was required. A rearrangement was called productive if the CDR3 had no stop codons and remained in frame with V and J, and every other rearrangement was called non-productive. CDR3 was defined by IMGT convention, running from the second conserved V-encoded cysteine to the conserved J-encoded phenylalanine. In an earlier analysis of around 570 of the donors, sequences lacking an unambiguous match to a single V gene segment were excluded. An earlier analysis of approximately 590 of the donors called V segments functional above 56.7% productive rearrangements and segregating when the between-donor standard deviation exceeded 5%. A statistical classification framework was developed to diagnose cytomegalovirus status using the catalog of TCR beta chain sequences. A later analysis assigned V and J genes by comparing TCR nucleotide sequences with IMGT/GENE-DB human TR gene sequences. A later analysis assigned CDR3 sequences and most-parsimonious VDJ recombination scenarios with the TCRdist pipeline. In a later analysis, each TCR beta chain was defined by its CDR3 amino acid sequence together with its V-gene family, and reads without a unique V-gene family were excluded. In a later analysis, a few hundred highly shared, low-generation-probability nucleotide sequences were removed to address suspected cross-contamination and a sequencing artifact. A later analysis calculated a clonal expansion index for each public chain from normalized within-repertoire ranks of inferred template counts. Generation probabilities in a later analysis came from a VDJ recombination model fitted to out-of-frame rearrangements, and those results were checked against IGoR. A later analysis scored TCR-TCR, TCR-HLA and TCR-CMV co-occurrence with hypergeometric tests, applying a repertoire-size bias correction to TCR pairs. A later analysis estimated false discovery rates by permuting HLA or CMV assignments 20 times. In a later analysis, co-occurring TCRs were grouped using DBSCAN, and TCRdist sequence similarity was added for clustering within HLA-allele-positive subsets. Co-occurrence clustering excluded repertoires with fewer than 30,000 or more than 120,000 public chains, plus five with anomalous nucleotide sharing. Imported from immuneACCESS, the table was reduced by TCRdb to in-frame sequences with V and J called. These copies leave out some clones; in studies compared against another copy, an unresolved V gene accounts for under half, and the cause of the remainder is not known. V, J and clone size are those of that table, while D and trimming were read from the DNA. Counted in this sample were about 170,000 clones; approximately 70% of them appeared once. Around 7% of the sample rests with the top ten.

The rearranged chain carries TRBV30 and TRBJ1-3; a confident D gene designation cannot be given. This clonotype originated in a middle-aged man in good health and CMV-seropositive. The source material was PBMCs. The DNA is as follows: TGTGCCTGGACTAGCAGCGCCACCATATATTTT. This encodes CAWTSSATIYF.